Listed here are 25 T cell receptor beta chains from one sample, sequenced in a study of CDR3 diversity in severe acne. TCRdb called the PCR reads again in MiXCR, with one record for every CDR3 protein. Among roughly 81,000 distinct CDR3 sequences listed, about 50% were seen once. Source material: blood. The source of these receptors is a male donor in good health, serving as a control.

The V gene is TRBV5-1, the J gene TRBJ1-2; TRBD1 matches at 9 bases. The CDR3 has 14 amino acids. V shed 2 bases and J 7 bases; nucleotides not matched to a gene: 6. Germline V CDR1 and CDR2: SGHRS, YFSETQ. The CDR3 DNA is TGCGCCAGCAGCTTTGGACAGGGGAGGTCTGGCTACACCTTC. It yields the protein CASSFGQGRSGYTF.

J is TRBJ2-7 and V is TRBV15; D not certain. The CDR3 is made up of 14 amino acids. In germline, CDR1 is LNHNV, CDR2 YYDKDF (reference sequence). The ends were cut back, 0 bases at V and 1 base at J, with 7 bases in the middle. In DNA, the CDR3 is TGTGCCACCAGCAGAGAGGACGAATCCTACGAGCAGTACTTC. Its translation is CATSREDESYEQYF.

The chain employs TRBV15 and TRBJ2-7, with TRBD1 matching over 8 bases. V was clipped by 3 bases and J by 2 bases; unmatched bases: 3. The CDR3 totals 14 residues. Germline loops: CDR1 LNHNV, CDR2 YYDKDF (reference sequence). CDR3 protein: CATSSSRGPYEQYF. DNA for the CDR3: TGTGCCACCAGCAGCTCCAGGGGGCCCTACGAGCAGTACTTC. Full variable domain (rest looked up from reference TRBV15 and TRBJ2-7): DAMVIQNPRYQVTQFGKPVTLSCSQTLNHNVMYWYQQKSSQAPKLLFHYYDKDFNNEADTPDNFQSRRPNTSFCFLDIRSPGLGDTAMYLCATSSSRGPYEQYFGPGTRLTVT.

Only one count was recorded for this clonotype. The V call is TRBV7-9, the J call TRBJ2-5; D not certain. Germline loops: CDR1 SEHNR, CDR2 FQNEAQ (reference sequence). This CDR3 spans 12 amino acids. The V end was cut by 7 bases, the J end by 3 bases, with 9 bases between. CDR3 DNA sequence: TGTGCCAGCAATTTAGTAGAAGAGACCCAGTACTTC. It is translated as CASNLVEETQYF.

This clonotype was observed many times. V and J are TRBV25-1 and TRBJ2-3; 10 bases are shared with TRBD2. The germline V gene encodes CDR1 MGHDK and CDR2 SYGVNS. The ends lost 2 bases at V and 0 bases at J; junction bases unmatched: 11. The CDR3 runs to 19 residues. CDR3 sequence reads: CASSEKVGTSADSTDTQYF. For the CDR3, the DNA is TGTGCCAGCAGTGAAAAAGTAGGGACTAGCGCGGATAGCACAGATACGCAGTATTTT.

This clonotype was found many times. V and J are TRBV20-1 and TRBJ1-1; 10 bases are a match to TRBD1. The CDR3 runs 17 residues. With 0 bases clipped from V and 1 base from J, the junction kept 8 bases outside the gene matches. CDR1 is DFQATT, CDR2 SNEGSKA, per germline (reference sequence). The CDR3 loop reads CSARDPWTGGRNTEAFF. The CDR3 nucleotides are TGCAGTGCTAGAGACCCTTGGACAGGGGGAAGGAACACTGAAGCTTTCTTT.

This chain connects TRBV5-1 to TRBJ2-7; D is uncertain. This CDR3 region has 12 residues. Trimming stripped 0 bases from V and 7 bases from J, with 8 bases between. CDR1 is SGHRS, CDR2 YFSETQ, per germline. CDR3 region: CASSLEQTEQYF. In DNA, the CDR3 is TGCGCCAGCAGCTTGGAACAGACTGAGCAGTACTTC.

This clonotype was seen ten or more times. CDR3 nucleotides: TGTGCCAGCAGTTACTCGAAGGGGGGGGGAAGCACAGATACGCAGTATTTT. Translation: CASSYSKGGGSTDTQYF. The chain joins TRBV6-5 to TRBJ2-3; D may be TRBD2 (7 bases). The CDR3 is 17 residues long. Germline values: CDR1 MNHEY, CDR2 SVGAGI. Between the trimmed V and J ends, which lost 0 bases and 0 bases, there was a span of 13 bases.

Regarding this clonotype: Germline is not matched at one junction end, which may reflect a read error. The CDR3: CASSTGTGRTEAFF. In DNA, the CDR3 is TGCGCCAGCAGCACTGGGACAGGGAGGACTGAAGCTTTCTTT. The genes are TRBV7-3 and TRBJ1-1; 9 nucleotides line up with TRBD1. Germline-derived CDR1 and CDR2 are SGHTA and FQGTGA. This CDR3 is 14 amino acids long.

This chain uses TRBV4-1 with TRBJ2-7, with D possibly matching TRBD2 (6 bases). The CDR3 runs to 14 residues. V lost 2 bases, J lost 7 bases, and 15 bases lay in between. Germline V gene lookup returns CDR1 MGHRA and CDR2 YSYEKL. The CDR3: CASSQPGLPREQYF. CDR3 in DNA: TGCGCCAGCAGCCAACCGGGACTCCCACGTGAGCAGTACTTC.

Details on this clonotype: Since the CDR3 does not end with the conserved phenylalanine or tryptophan, this likely comes from a read error. The DNA is omitted, as the CDR3 cannot be located on it reliably, and the CDR3 follows TCRdb's listing. The chain couples TRBV20-1 to TRBJ2-1; the tabulated D call, TRBD2, remains unverified against the DNA. 15 amino acids form the CDR3, both terminal residues included. Germline V CDR1 and CDR2: DFQATT, SNEGSKA (reference sequence). The CDR3 reads CSASPGSGEYNEQLL.

This clonotype has a handful of counts. The V call is TRBV15, the J call TRBJ1-5; D not resolved. Germline values: CDR1 LNHNV, CDR2 YYDKDF (reference sequence). The CDR3 runs 17 residues. The V gene lost 1 base and the J gene lost 1 base, with 14 bases spanning the gap. The CDR3 region has the DNA TGTGCCACCAGCAGAGGCTTGGACGGCGACAGCAATCAGCCCCAGCATTTT. As protein: CATSRGLDGDSNQPQHF.

CDR3 protein: CASSQGTSGSPTTYEQYF. CDR3 DNA: TGTGCCAGCAGCCAAGGGACTAGCGGGAGCCCCACAACCTACGAGCAGTACTTC. The rearrangement joins TRBV4-2 to TRBJ2-7; 13 nucleotides agree with TRBD2. Germline-derived CDR1 and CDR2 are LGHNA and YNFKEQ. V lost 1 base, J lost 2 bases, and 8 bases stayed unmatched. The CDR3 consists of 18 residues.

The chain joins TRBV29-1 to TRBJ2-5; D unresolved. Germline CDR1 and CDR2: SQVTM and ANQGSEA. Trimming took 4 bases from V and 5 from J, leaving 14 bases between them. The CDR3 totals 13 residues. CDR3 residues: CSVGLAGRETQYF. CDR3 DNA sequence: TGCAGCGTTGGTTTGGCAGGACGGGAGACCCAGTACTTC.

The chain uses TRBV7-9 and TRBJ2-7, with TRBD2 matching over 7 bases. The last part of the DNA fits TRBJ2-1 better; the J call may be wrong. In germline, CDR1 is SEHNR, CDR2 FQNEAQ (reference sequence). The CDR3 has 15 residues. DNA of the CDR3: TGTGCCAGCAGCTTAGGGCTAGCGGTCTACAATGAGCAGTTCTTC. Encoded protein: CASSLGLAVYNEQFF.

This clonotype was seen a handful of times. The chain joins TRBV6-5 to TRBJ1-1; D ambiguous. V gave up 7 bases and J gave up 2 bases, with 14 bases separating them. This CDR3 spans 14 amino acids. Looked up from germline, CDR1 is MNHEY and CDR2 is SVGAGI. CDR3 residues: CASNPEYSNTEAFF. CDR3 bases: TGTGCCAGCAACCCAGAGTACAGCAACACTGAAGCTTTCTTT.

The table lists this clonotype with many counts. This chain joins TRBV5-1 and TRBJ2-5; no clear D gene. CDR1 and CDR2 from the germline V gene are SGHRS and YFSETQ. This CDR3 is built from 13 residues. Trimming took off 0 bases at V and 5 bases at J, with 8 bases between the two ends. CDR3 residues: CASSLVGRETQYF. As DNA, the CDR3 is TGCGCCAGCAGCTTGGTGGGTCGGGAGACCCAGTACTTC.

This chain joins TRBV6-6 and TRBJ2-7, with 11 nucleotides matching TRBD2. V shed 6 bases and J 5 bases; nucleotides not matched to a gene: 6. CDR3 length: 14 residues. CDR1 is MNHNY, CDR2 SVGAGI, per germline (reference sequence). The CDR3 DNA follows: TGTGCCAGCAGAACTAGCGGGAGTTTCAACGAGCAGTACTTC. Residues: CASRTSGSFNEQYF.

In this sample, this clonotype turned up a few times. The V gene is TRBV20-1, the J gene TRBJ2-7; perhaps TRBD1 as D (5 bases). The germline V and J ends were trimmed by 4 bases and 0 bases, with 10 bases remaining between them. Germline CDR1 and CDR2: DFQATT and SNEGSKA (reference sequence). The CDR3 is 13 amino acids. CDR3 loop: CSATGQSSYEQYF. In DNA, the CDR3 is TGCAGTGCTACAGGGCAAAGCTCCTACGAGCAGTACTTC.

This clonotype occurred once. The chain recombines TRBV5-1 with TRBJ2-7, with D possibly being TRBD1 (6 bases). CDR1 is SGHRS, CDR2 YFSETQ, per germline. The V gene lost 9 bases and the J gene lost 3 bases, with 13 bases spanning the gap. CDR3 length equals 12 residues. The CDR3 DNA sequence: TGCGCCACACCCTCGGACAGCTACGAGCAGTACTTC. Amino acids: CATPSDSYEQYF.

In this sample, this clonotype turned up many times. The chain has TRBV4-1 and TRBJ2-7; D is possibly TRBD1 or TRBD2 (5 bases each). Germline lookup yields CDR1 MGHRA and CDR2 YSYEKL. The CDR3 extends over 15 amino acids. V was shortened by 5 bases and J by 3 bases, with 17 bases between the two germline ends. CDR3 bases: TGCGCCAGCAGCGTGAGTCCGGGACGGGACTACGAGCAGTACTTC. It codes for CASSVSPGRDYEQYF.

The chain carries TRBV6-9 and TRBJ1-6; no clear D. Germline V CDR1 and CDR2: MNHGY, SVAAGI. This CDR3 has 12 amino acids. CDR3 residues: CASWAGNSPLHF. The CDR3 DNA follows: TGTGCGAGCTGGGCCGGGAATTCACCCCTCCACTTT.

Details on this clonotype: The junction departs from the called germline gene at one end, perhaps through a read error. The chain joins TRBV7-2 to TRBJ2-7, with D tentatively TRBD2 (5 bases). This CDR3 is built from 15 residues. Germline V gene sequence: CDR1 SGHTA, CDR2 FQGNSA. DNA for the CDR3: TGTGCTAGCAGCTTAGTACGTGCGGAGGTCTACGAGCAGTACTTC. Translation: CASSLVRAEVYEQYF.

The rearrangement links TRBV20-1 to TRBJ1-1; D is unclear. V was pared by 6 bases and J by 2 bases, with 13 bases between. CDR1 DFQATT and CDR2 SNEGSKA come from the germline V gene (reference sequence). CDR3 length: 13 residues. CDR3 coding DNA: TGCAGTGCCCAGAGGGTCGATAACACTGAAGCTTTCTTT. Translation gives CSAQRVDNTEAFF.

This rearrangement joins TRBV18 to TRBJ2-7; 8 nucleotides match TRBD2. The germline gives CDR1 KGHSH, CDR2 LQKENI. Trimming cost V 0 bases and J 5 bases; bases outside gene matches: 6. This CDR3 contains 15 residues. The DNA of the CDR3 is TGTGCCAGCTCACCACCCGGAGCGGGAGTGCACGAGCAGTACTTC. This encodes CASSPPGAGVHEQYF.